The TCR beta chain described here comes from a study of CD8 T cells in ankylosing spondylitis. Trimming pared 4 bases from V and 0 bases from J, leaving 10 bases between. The CDR3 runs to 15 residues. Germline loops: CDR1 SGHTA, CDR2 FQGNSA. This clonotype was recorded many times. Its antigen is unknown. TCRdb processed the 5' RACE reads anew with MiXCR; each CDR3 protein has one entry. This sample has about 24,000 distinct CDR3 sequences, with roughly 17% found just once. Regarding the study as a whole: With a CD8+ phenotype, disease-linked clones were relatively rare in peripheral blood.

The sequencing sample was made of blood. This chain uses TRBV7-2 with TRBJ2-1; D ambiguous. This TCR was sampled from a male donor with ankylosing spondylitis or in good health (not recorded which). CDR3 DNA sequence: TGTGCCAGCAGCTCGCTTCAGAGCTCCTACAATGAGCAGTTCTTC. Protein product: CASSSLQSSYNEQFF.